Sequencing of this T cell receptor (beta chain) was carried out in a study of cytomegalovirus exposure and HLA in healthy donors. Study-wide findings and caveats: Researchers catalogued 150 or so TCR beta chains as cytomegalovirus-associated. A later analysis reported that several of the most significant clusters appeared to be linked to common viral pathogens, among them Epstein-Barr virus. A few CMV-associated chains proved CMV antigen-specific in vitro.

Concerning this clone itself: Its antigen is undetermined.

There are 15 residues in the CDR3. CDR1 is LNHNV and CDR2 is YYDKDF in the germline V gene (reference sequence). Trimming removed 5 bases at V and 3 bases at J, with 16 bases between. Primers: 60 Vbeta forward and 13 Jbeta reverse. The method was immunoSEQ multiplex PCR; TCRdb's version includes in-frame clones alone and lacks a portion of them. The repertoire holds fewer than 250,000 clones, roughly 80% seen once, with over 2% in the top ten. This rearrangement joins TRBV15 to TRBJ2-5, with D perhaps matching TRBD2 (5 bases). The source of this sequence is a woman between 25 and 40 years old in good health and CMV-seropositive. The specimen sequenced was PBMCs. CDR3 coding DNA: TGTGCCACCAGCGTTCCGGGCCGGAGGAAAGAGACCCAGTACTTC. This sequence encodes CATSVPGRRKETQYF.